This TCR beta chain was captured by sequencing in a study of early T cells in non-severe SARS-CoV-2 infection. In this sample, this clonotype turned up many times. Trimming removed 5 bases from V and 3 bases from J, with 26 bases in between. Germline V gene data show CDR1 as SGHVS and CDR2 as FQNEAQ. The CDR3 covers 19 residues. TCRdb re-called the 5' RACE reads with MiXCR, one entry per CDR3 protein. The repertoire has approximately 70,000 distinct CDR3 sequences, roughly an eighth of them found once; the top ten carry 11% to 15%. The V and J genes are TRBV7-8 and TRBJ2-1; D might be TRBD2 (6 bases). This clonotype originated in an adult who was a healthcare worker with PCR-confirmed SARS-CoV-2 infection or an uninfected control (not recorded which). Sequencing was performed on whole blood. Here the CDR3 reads CASSHFSASPSAVYNEQFF. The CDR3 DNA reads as TGTGCCAGCAGCCATTTCAGTGCCTCCCCTAGCGCTGTCTACAATGAGCAGTTCTTC.